The T cell receptor beta chain described here comes from a study of cytomegalovirus exposure and HLA in healthy donors. As to this clone: Its matching antigen is unknown.

PCR primers comprised 60 Vbeta and 13 Jbeta primers. The assay was immunoSEQ multiplex PCR, and TCRdb's table has in-frame clones only and misses some. The table has around 63,000 clones, around three quarters seen once; the top ten hold roughly 8%. The CDR3 has 15 residues. Deletions cut 3 bases from V and 9 bases from J, with 15 bases between. The germline V gene has CDR1 LNHNV and CDR2 YYDKDF (reference sequence). Study-wide results and caveats: Rare TCR sequences dominated, though some public TCRs recurred in many donors. For TCR beta chains, V- and J-gene trimming was later linked to a missense DCLRE1C variant. An analysis done earlier found most TCR beta V segments productive about 90% or about 30% of the time.

The chain carries TRBV15 and TRBJ1-6; possibly TRBD1 for D (6 bases). The TCR sequence derives from a man aged 55-75 years in good health and CMV-seropositive. Source material: PBMCs. DNA of the CDR3: TGTGCCACCAGCAGCCACAGGGATACTAGTTCACCCCTCCACTTT. It specifies CATSSHRDTSSPLHF.